The 20 T cell receptor beta chains given below trace back to one sample, sequenced in a study of T cell repertoires in cytomegalovirus infection. Each CDR3 protein gets one entry after TCRdb re-called the reads with MiXCR. The sample holds some 680,000 distinct CDR3 sequences, approximately 34% seen once. The sample was PBMCs. The source is a human donor in good health (CMV status not recorded). Some clones in this sample may be carry-over from other donors' samples.

The rearrangement joins TRBV19 to TRBJ1-4; D may be TRBD1 (5 bases). The CDR3 covers 16 residues. Germline V gene data show CDR1 as LNHDA and CDR2 as SQIVND (reference sequence). Deletions cut 0 bases from V and 8 bases from J, with 16 bases between. This chain's CDR3 is CASSIDSGVGNEKLFF. DNA for the CDR3: TGTGCCAGTAGTATAGATTCGGGGGTTGGGAACGAAAAACTGTTTTTT.

This chain links TRBV3-1 with TRBJ1-2, with D hard to call. Looked up from germline, CDR1 is LGHDT and CDR2 is YNNKEL (reference sequence). This CDR3 is 14 amino acids long. The V and J ends lost 0 bases and 8 bases respectively, with 13 bases between them. Here the CDR3 DNA reads TGTGCCAGCAGCCAAGATCTGTGGGAGCCGGGCTACACCTTC. Protein: CASSQDLWEPGYTF.

The chain joins TRBV15 to TRBJ1-2; D not certain. This CDR3 region has 14 residues. Germline-derived CDR1 and CDR2 are LNHNV and YYDKDF (reference sequence). The V and J ends lost 0 bases and 3 bases respectively, with 8 bases between them. The CDR3 loop is CATSRDLGDYGYTF. The CDR3 DNA follows: TGTGCCACCAGCAGAGATCTGGGAGACTATGGCTACACCTTC. The full variable domain, rest sourced from reference TRBV15 and TRBJ1-2, is DAMVIQNPRYQVTQFGKPVTLSCSQTLNHNVMYWYQQKSSQAPKLLFHYYDKDFNNEADTPDNFQSRRPNTSFCFLDIRSPGLGDTAMYLCATSRDLGDYGYTFGSGTRLTVV.

V gene TRBV2 combines with J gene TRBJ2-6; possible D gene TRBD2, 5 bases. Germline loops: CDR1 SNHLY, CDR2 FYNNEI. This CDR3 is built from 16 residues. V gave up 6 bases and J gave up 2 bases, with 14 bases separating them. CDR3 sequence reads: CASREAWVTGANVLTF. CDR3 DNA: TGTGCCAGCAGGGAGGCTTGGGTTACTGGGGCCAACGTCCTGACTTTC. Drawing the rest from reference TRBV2 and TRBJ2-6, the complete variable domain is EPEVTQTPSHQVTQMGQEVILRCVPISNHLYFYWYRQILGQKVEFLVSFYNNEISEKSEIFDDQFSVERPDGSNFTLKIRSTKLEDSAMYFCASREAWVTGANVLTFGAGSRLTVL.

This clonotype has only a few counts. The chain joins TRBV4-2 to TRBJ2-3, with 10 positions matching TRBD2. The CDR3 is made up of 20 amino acids. In germline, CDR1 is LGHNA, CDR2 YNFKEQ. The V gene end was trimmed by 0 bases and the J gene end by 0 bases; junction bases not matched to a gene: 12. CDR3 nucleotide sequence: TGTGCCAGCAGCCAAGAGTTGGGTAGCGGGAGGCCCCGTAGCACAGATACGCAGTATTTT. This sequence encodes CASSQELGSGRPRSTDTQYF.

The DNA of the CDR3 is TGTGCCAGCCGTAGGGCAGGGTTGACAGATACGCAGTATTTT. Its protein is CASRRAGLTDTQYF. The chain carries TRBV2 and TRBJ2-3; a possible D gene is TRBD1 (5 bases). Trimming shortened V by 8 bases and J by 3 bases, and 15 bases separated the two germline ends. Germline V gene data show CDR1 as SNHLY and CDR2 as FYNNEI. The CDR3 is 14 amino acids.

This clonotype has more than one count but fewer than ten. This chain connects TRBV24-1 to TRBJ1-4, with D perhaps matching TRBD1 (5 bases). The CDR3 is 17 amino acids. Between the trimmed V and J ends, which lost 3 bases and 8 bases, there was a span of 21 bases. Germline CDR1 KGHDR, CDR2 SFDVKD. The CDR3 loop reads CATSDQRYKPAGEKLFF. The CDR3 nucleotides are TGTGCCACCAGTGATCAGCGATACAAACCGGCAGGGGAAAAACTGTTTTTT.

V and J are TRBV7-9 and TRBJ2-3; 7 nucleotides line up with TRBD1. The CDR3 length is 15 residues. V shed 3 bases and J 3 bases; nucleotides not matched to a gene: 6. Germline V CDR1 and CDR2: SEHNR, FQNEAQ (reference sequence). DNA for the CDR3: TGTGCCAGCAGCTTGGAGACAGGGCTTACAGATACGCAGTATTTT. This encodes CASSLETGLTDTQYF.

The chain is built from TRBV7-9 and TRBJ2-7, with D possibly TRBD1 on 6 matching bases. V was pared by 3 bases and J by 2 bases, with 14 bases between. There are 15 residues in the CDR3. Germline V gene sequence: CDR1 SEHNR, CDR2 FQNEAQ (reference sequence). CDR3 nucleotides: TGTGCCAGCAGCTTGAACGGGAACAGGGCCTACGAGCAGTACTTC. This gives the protein CASSLNGNRAYEQYF.

V and J are TRBV29-1 and TRBJ2-2; D is unclear. The CDR3 totals 13 residues. Per the germline V gene, CDR1 is SQVTM and CDR2 is ANQGSEA. V lost 5 bases, J lost 0 bases, and 7 bases lay in between. The CDR3 DNA reads as TGCAGCGTTCCCTCCGCGAACACCGGGGAGCTGTTTTTT. This codes for CSVPSANTGELFF.

In this sample, this clonotype turned up a few times. The chain couples TRBV7-6 to TRBJ1-6, with D possibly TRBD1 on 6 matching bases. Trimming pared 4 bases from V and 7 bases from J, leaving 20 bases between. The CDR3 consists of 17 residues. Germline CDR1 is SGHVS and CDR2 is FNYEAQ. The CDR3 loop is CASSSDPQQGENSPLHF. CDR3 DNA sequence: TGTGCCAGCAGCTCCGACCCTCAACAGGGAGAGAATTCACCCCTCCACTTT.

This clonotype was detected many times. The chain joins TRBV7-8 to TRBJ1-1; 7 bases are shared with TRBD1. This CDR3 is built from 15 residues. V lost 5 bases to trimming and J lost 7 bases; unmatched junction nucleotides: 13. Germline lookup yields CDR1 SGHVS and CDR2 FQNEAQ. DNA of the CDR3: TGTGCCAGCAGCGACGGACAGGCGGAAAGACTTGAAGCTTTCTTT. Its protein is CASSDGQAERLEAFF.

This clonotype turned up a few times. The chain has TRBV9 and TRBJ2-3; unclear D gene. V shed 4 bases and J shed 5 bases, with 8 bases lying between them. Germline loops: CDR1 SGDLS, CDR2 YYNGEE. The CDR3 loop spans 12 amino acids. CDR3: CASSLQLDTQYF. CDR3 in DNA: TGTGCCAGCAGCTTACAGTTAGATACGCAGTATTTT.

The chain recombines TRBV15 with TRBJ2-1; D uncertain. There are 16 residues in the CDR3. Germline loops: CDR1 LNHNV, CDR2 YYDKDF (reference sequence). V dropped 2 bases and J dropped 0 bases, with 11 bases sitting between them. The CDR3 DNA follows: TGTGCCACCAGCAGACTAAGAGTGGGCTCCTACAATGAGCAGTTCTTC. Translated: CATSRLRVGSYNEQFF.

V is TRBV6-1 and J is TRBJ1-4; TRBD1 matches at 9 bases. Germline V gene lookup returns CDR1 MNHNS and CDR2 SASEGT. The CDR3 runs to 15 residues. V lost 5 bases to trimming and J lost 8 bases; unmatched junction nucleotides: 9. CDR3 sequence (DNA): TGTGCCAGCAGTATCTGGGACAGGGAAGTGGAAAAACTGTTTTTT. As protein: CASSIWDREVEKLFF.

The chain has TRBV5-4 and TRBJ1-1; TRBD1 is a possible D gene (5 bases). Germline CDR1 and CDR2: SGHNT and YYREEE (reference sequence). The CDR3 consists of 16 residues. Trimming removed 6 bases at V and 6 bases at J, with 24 bases between. The DNA of the CDR3 is TGTGCCAGCACCCGGGGGGGTCTCTCGACAGTCTCTGAAGCTTTCTTT. Its protein is CASTRGGLSTVSEAFF.

As to this clonotype: This CDR3 is missing its conserved last phenylalanine or tryptophan, likely due to a read error. The chain is built from TRBV7-2 and TRBJ2-3; 13 bases fit TRBD2. The CDR3 contains 19 residues. Germline V gene data show CDR1 as SGHTA and CDR2 as FQGNSA. The CDR3 DNA reads as TGCACCAGCAGCCCACTAGCGGGGGGGAGCATGGGAAGCACAGATACTCAGTATGTT. It yields the protein CTSSPLAGGSMGSTDTQYV.

V and J are TRBV12-3 or TRBV12-4 and TRBJ1-2; TRBD1 matches 10 bases. The CDR3 sequence is 17 residues long. The trim removed 3 bases at V and 4 bases at J, leaving 11 bases unmatched. The CDR3: CASSFLGQGVRSYGYTF. The DNA for the CDR3 is TGTGCCAGCAGTTTTTTAGGACAGGGGGTACGGAGCTATGGCTACACCTTC.

Details on this clonotype: The CDR3 carries no conserved terminal phenylalanine or tryptophan, so it likely arises from a read error. The DNA is left out, because the CDR3 cannot be placed on it with certainty; the CDR3 is given as TCRdb lists it. V and J are TRBV7-2 and TRBJ2-7; no DNA check was done on the table's D call, TRBD1. The CDR3 is 14 amino acids long, termini counted. Per germline, CDR1 SGHTA and CDR2 FQGNSA. CDR3 in amino acids: CASSGTGPSYDHYL.

This clonotype was counted at least ten times. The J gene is TRBJ1-6, the V gene TRBV12-3 or TRBV12-4; D not resolved. The CDR3 extends over 15 amino acids. Trimming took 6 bases from V and 10 from J, leaving 19 bases between them. The CDR3 sequence: CASSPTNTGGSPLHF. CDR3 DNA: TGTGCCAGCAGCCCGACCAACACCGGCGGATCACCCCTCCACTTT.